This TCR beta chain was sequenced during a study of T cells in Graves' hyperthyroidism and ophthalmopathy. The CDR3 totals 14 residues. The germline V and J ends were trimmed by 4 bases and 4 bases, with 13 bases remaining between them. Germline V gives CDR1 MNHNS, CDR2 SASEGT. Study findings and constraints: Peripheral blood also featured most of the thyroid clonotypes expanded above 0.001.

It was RNA transcripts that yielded the amplified TCR beta CDR3 regions. An initial round of RT-PCR targeting the TCR CDR3 relied on the HTBI primer set. MiXCR, applied by TCRdb to the multiplex PCR reads, yields one record per CDR3 protein. The profile shows 200,000 to 300,000 distinct CDR3 sequences, about a sixth of them singletons. This clonotype was seen at least ten times. Its antigen is unknown. The chain joins TRBV6-1 to TRBJ2-5, with D possibly matching TRBD1 (5 bases). The sequencing input was blood. The receptor was derived from a young woman with Graves' ophthalmopathy. Written as DNA, the CDR3 is TGTGCCAGCAGTGTGGGGCAGGATGTAGAGACCCAGTACTTC. Protein: CASSVGQDVETQYF.